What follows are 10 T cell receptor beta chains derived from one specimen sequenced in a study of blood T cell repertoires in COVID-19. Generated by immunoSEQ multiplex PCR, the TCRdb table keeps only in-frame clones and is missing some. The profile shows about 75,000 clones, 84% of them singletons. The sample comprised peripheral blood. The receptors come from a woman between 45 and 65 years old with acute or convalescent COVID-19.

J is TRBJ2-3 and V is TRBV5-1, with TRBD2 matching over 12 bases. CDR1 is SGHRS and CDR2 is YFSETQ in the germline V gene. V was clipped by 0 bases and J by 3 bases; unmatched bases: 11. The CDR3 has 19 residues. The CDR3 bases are TGCGCCAGCAGCTTGGTGGGCCGGACTAGCGGGGTAGTGACAGATACGCAGTATTTT. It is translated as CASSLVGRTSGVVTDTQYF.

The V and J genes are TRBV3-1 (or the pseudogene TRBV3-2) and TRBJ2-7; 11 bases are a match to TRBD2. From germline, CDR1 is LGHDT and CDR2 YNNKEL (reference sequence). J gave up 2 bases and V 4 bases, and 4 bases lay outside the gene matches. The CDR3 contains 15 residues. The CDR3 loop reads CASSPGLAAAYEQYF. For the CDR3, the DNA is TGTGCCAGCAGCCCGGGACTAGCGGCAGCCTACGAGCAGTACTTC.

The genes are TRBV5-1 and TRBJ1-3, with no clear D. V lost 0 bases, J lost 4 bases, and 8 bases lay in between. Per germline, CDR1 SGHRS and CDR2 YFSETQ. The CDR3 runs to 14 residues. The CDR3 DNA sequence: TGCGCCAGCAGCTTGGGCGGGTCAGGAAACACCATATATTTT. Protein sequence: CASSLGGSGNTIYF.

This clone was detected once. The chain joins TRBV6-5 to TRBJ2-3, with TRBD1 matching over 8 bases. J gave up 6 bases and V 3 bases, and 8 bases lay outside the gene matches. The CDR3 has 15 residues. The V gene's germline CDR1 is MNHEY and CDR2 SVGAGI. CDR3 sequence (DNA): TGTGCCAGCAGTTATAGGGCAGGGGGCCCGGATACGCAGTATTTT. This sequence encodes CASSYRAGGPDTQYF.

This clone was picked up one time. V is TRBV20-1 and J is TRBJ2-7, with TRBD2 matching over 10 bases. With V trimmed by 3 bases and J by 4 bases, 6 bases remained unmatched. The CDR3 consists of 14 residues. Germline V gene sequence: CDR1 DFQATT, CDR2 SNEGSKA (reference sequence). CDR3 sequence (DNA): TGCAGTGCTAGTCGTCCTAGCGGGAGTTACGAGCAGTACTTC. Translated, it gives CSASRPSGSYEQYF.

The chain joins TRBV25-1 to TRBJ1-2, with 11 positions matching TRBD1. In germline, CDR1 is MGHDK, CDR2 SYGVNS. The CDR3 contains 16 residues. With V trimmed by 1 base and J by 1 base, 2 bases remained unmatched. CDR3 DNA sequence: TGTGCCAGCAGTGAATCTGGGACAGGGGGTAACTATGGCTACACCTTC. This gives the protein CASSESGTGGNYGYTF.

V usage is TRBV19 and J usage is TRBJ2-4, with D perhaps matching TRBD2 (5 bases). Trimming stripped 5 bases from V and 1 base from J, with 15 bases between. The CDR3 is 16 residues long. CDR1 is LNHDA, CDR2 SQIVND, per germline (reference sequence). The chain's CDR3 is CASSPGLLAAKNIQYF. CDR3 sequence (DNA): TGTGCCAGTAGTCCCGGACTCCTGGCCGCCAAAAACATTCAGTACTTC.

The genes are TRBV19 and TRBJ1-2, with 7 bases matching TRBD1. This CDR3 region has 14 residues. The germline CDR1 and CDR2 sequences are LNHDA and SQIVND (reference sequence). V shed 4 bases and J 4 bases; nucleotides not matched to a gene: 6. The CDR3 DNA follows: TGTGCCAGTAGTACGACACAGGGGTCCTATGGCTACACCTTC. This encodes CASSTTQGSYGYTF.

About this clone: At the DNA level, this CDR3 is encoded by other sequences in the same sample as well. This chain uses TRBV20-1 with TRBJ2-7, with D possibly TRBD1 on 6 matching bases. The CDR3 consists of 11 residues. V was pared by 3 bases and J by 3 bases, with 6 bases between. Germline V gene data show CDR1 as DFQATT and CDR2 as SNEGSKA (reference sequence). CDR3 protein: CSARTGYEQYF. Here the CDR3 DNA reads TGCAGTGCTAGGACAGGCTACGAGCAGTACTTC.

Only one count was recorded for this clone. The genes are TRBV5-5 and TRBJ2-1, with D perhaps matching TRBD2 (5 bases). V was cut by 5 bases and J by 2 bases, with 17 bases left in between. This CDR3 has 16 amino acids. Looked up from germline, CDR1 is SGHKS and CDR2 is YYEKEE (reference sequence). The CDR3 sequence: CASRRAFGGTYNEQFF. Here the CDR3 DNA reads TGTGCCAGCAGACGTGCGTTCGGAGGTACCTACAATGAGCAGTTCTTC.